This T cell receptor beta chain was identified during a study of blood T cell repertoires in COVID-19. Background on the study: Sources were T cells, B-cell-depleted T cells, or PBMCs; the material itself was cDNA or gDNA.

Methods used by the authors: Amplification of reference gene primers was used by the study to estimate nucleated cell counts. TCRdb keeps only in-frame clones here, not all; method: immunoSEQ multiplex PCR. The V and J calls and clone size come from that table; D and trimming were worked out from the DNA. In the table there are roughly 50,000 clones, 85% to 90% of which are singletons. CDR1 is LGHNA and CDR2 is YNFKEQ in the germline V gene. The CDR3 consists of 17 residues. V dropped 2 bases and J dropped 2; count of bases not matched to a gene: 10. The V gene is TRBV4-2, the J gene TRBJ2-7; 9 bases match TRBD2. The clonotype originates from a man older than 75 with acute or convalescent COVID-19. Sequenced input: peripheral blood. CDR3 region: CASSQQRGALTPYEQYF. The DNA of the CDR3 is TGTGCCAGCAGCCAACAGCGGGGGGCCCTGACCCCCTACGAGCAGTACTTC.